Shown below are 11 T cell receptor beta chains from a single sample sequenced in a study of CD8 T cells in ankylosing spondylitis. TCRdb re-analysed the 5' RACE reads in MiXCR, keeping a single row per CDR3 protein. This sample has about 140,000 distinct CDR3 sequences, with 7% to 10% found just once. Sequencing input: synovial fluid, either unsorted or a sorted T cell fraction (not recorded which). Receptors were obtained from a male donor with ankylosing spondylitis.

This clonotype was picked up many times. J is TRBJ1-2 and V is TRBV28; D ambiguous. Germline V gene data show CDR1 as MDHEN and CDR2 as SYDVKM. The CDR3 spans 15 residues. Between the trimmed V and J ends, which lost 2 bases and 6 bases, there was a span of 16 bases. The CDR3 sequence is CASSLRSRGIHGYTF. The DNA of the CDR3 is TGTGCCAGCAGTTTACGGTCTCGGGGTATACATGGCTACACCTTC.

The sample holds many counts of this clonotype. The V and J genes are TRBV6-1 and TRBJ1-2, with a tentative D call TRBD1 (6 bases). The length of the CDR3 is 13 residues. Germline CDR1 and CDR2: MNHNS and SASEGT. Trimming took off 3 bases at V and 9 bases at J, with 14 bases between the two ends. The CDR3 region is CASSEDRIGRYTF. The CDR3 bases are TGTGCCAGCAGTGAGGACAGAATAGGGCGCTACACCTTC.

The V call is TRBV6-2 or TRBV6-3, the J call TRBJ2-3; the match to TRBD2 covers 7 bases. The V and J ends lost 6 bases and 0 bases, in that order; junction bases with no gene match: 6. This CDR3 region has 15 residues. The germline V gene encodes CDR1 MNHEY and CDR2 SVGEGT. The CDR3 reads CASSKGTMSTDTQYF. The CDR3 DNA sequence: TGTGCCAGCAGCAAAGGGACTATGAGCACAGATACGCAGTATTTT.

Of note for this clonotype: A read error may explain this, as a much larger clone is one base away. The chain recombines TRBV20-1 with TRBJ2-3, with TRBD2 matching 7 bases. The V gene's germline CDR1 is DFQATT and CDR2 SNEGSKA (reference sequence). The CDR3 spans 14 residues. V was pared by 2 bases and J by 0 bases, with 2 bases of the junction left unmatched. In DNA, the CDR3 is TGCAGTGCTAGACGGGGGGAAAGCACAGATACGCAGTATTTT. Protein: CSARRGESTDTQYF.

The chain recombines TRBV12-3 or TRBV12-4 with TRBJ2-3, with 8 bases fitting TRBD2. The CDR3 sequence is 15 residues long. Germline trimming cut 5 bases from V and 3 bases from J; bases unmatched to any gene: 7. The CDR3 sequence is CASSPWREETDTQYF. CDR3 DNA sequence: TGTGCCAGCAGTCCCTGGCGGGAGGAAACAGATACGCAGTATTTT.

Comment on this clonotype: This may arise from a read error, as a much more abundant clone is one base away. The genes are TRBV20-1 and TRBJ2-3; D call uncertain. The length of the CDR3 is 16 residues. V lost 2 bases and J 0 bases, leaving 15 bases between the germline ends. The germline V gene has CDR1 DFQATT and CDR2 SNEGSKA (reference sequence). The CDR3 DNA reads as TGCAGTGCTAGAAATTTTAGTACTCACAGCACAGATACGCAGTATTTT. Its protein product is CSARNFSTHSTDTQYF.

This clonotype has just a few counts. The genes are TRBV6-1 and TRBJ1-2; 9 bases align to TRBD1. The CDR3 extends over 14 amino acids. CDR1 is MNHNS, CDR2 SASEGT, per germline. Germline trimming cut 4 bases from V and 7 bases from J; bases unmatched to any gene: 7. For the CDR3, the DNA is TGTGCCAGCAGTGGGGACAGGGTAACTTCTGGCTACACCTTC. Its translation is CASSGDRVTSGYTF.

This clonotype was observed at least ten times. The V gene is TRBV28, the J gene TRBJ2-6; D is unclear. This CDR3 spans 15 amino acids. Germline V gene data show CDR1 as MDHEN and CDR2 as SYDVKM. Trimming removed 3 bases at V and 0 bases at J, with 6 bases between. The CDR3 region is CASSFEHSGANVLTF. CDR3 in DNA: TGTGCCAGCAGTTTTGAACACTCTGGGGCCAACGTCCTGACTTTC.

This clonotype appeared many times. The chain combines TRBV28 with TRBJ2-1; 8 nucleotides match TRBD2. This CDR3 has 16 amino acids. Per the germline V gene, CDR1 is MDHEN and CDR2 is SYDVKM. With V trimmed by 5 bases and J by 7 bases, 13 bases remained unmatched. CDR3 amino acids: CASSRVIGGAMNEQFF. The CDR3 nucleotides read TGTGCCAGCAGTAGAGTTATCGGGGGGGCCATGAATGAGCAGTTCTTC.

The rearrangement uses TRBV6-5 and TRBJ2-3; weak D call: TRBD2 (5 bases). The CDR3 consists of 14 residues. Germline CDR1 reads MNHEY; CDR2 reads SVGAGI. V dropped 4 bases and J dropped 2 bases, with 10 bases sitting between them. CDR3 region: CASSSLAITDTQYF. For the CDR3, the DNA is TGTGCCAGCAGTTCTCTAGCTATCACAGATACGCAGTATTTT.

This clonotype was found many times. The chain couples TRBV7-9 to TRBJ2-2; D not resolved. The CDR3 length is 14 residues. V was clipped by 2 bases and J by 5 bases, with 9 bases between them. CDR1 and CDR2 from the germline V gene are SEHNR and FQNEAQ (reference sequence). The CDR3 DNA sequence: TGTGCCAGCAGCTTAAACCTCCAAACCGGGGAGCTGTTTTTT. It translates to CASSLNLQTGELFF.